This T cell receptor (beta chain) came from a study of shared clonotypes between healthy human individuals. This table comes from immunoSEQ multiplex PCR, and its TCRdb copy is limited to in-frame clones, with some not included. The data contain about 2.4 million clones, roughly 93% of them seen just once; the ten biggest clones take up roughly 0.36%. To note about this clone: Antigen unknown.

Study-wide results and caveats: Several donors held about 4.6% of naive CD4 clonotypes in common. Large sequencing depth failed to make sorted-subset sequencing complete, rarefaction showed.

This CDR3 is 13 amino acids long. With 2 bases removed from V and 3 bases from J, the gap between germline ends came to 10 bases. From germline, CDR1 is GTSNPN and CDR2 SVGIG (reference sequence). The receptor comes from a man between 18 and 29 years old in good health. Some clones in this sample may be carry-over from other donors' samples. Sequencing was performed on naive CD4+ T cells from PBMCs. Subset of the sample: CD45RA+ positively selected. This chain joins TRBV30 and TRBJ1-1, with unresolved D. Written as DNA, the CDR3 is TGTGCCTGGAGTAGTCAGCCTTACACTGAAGCTTTCTTT. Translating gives CAWSSQPYTEAFF.